This TCR beta chain was captured in a study of blood T cell repertoires in COVID-19. On the study more broadly: Some COVID-19 samples were acute and others convalescent; all came from the United States, Italy and Spain.

The CDR3 has 15 amino acids. Per the germline V gene, CDR1 is SGHTA and CDR2 is FQGNSA. V shed 4 bases, J shed 3 bases, and the junction held 7 bases outside the gene matches. Only in-frame clones appear in the TCRdb table, and some are missing; sequencing was by immunoSEQ multiplex PCR. The sample shows 200,000 to 300,000 clones, roughly 84% of them seen only once. The sequence was obtained from a man between 60 and 75 years old with acute or convalescent COVID-19. The J gene is TRBJ2-7, the V gene TRBV7-2; 9 bases are shared with TRBD2. Sequenced material: peripheral blood. This CDR3 reads CASSSNSGGGYEQYF. CDR3 in DNA: TGTGCCAGCAGCTCTAATAGCGGGGGCGGCTACGAGCAGTACTTC.